This entry lists 4 T cell receptor beta chains sequenced from one sample in a study of chemoradiotherapy in HPV16-positive cancers. Data came from immunoSEQ multiplex PCR; TCRdb stores just in-frame clones and leaves some out. The top ten hold 9% to 15% of the sample, which has 9,000 or so clones, 91% seen once. This specimen consisted of blood, obtained from a patient who underwent chemoradiotherapy. The receptors were sampled from a human donor with HPV-associated anogenital cancer.

Written as DNA, the CDR3 is TGTGCCAGCAGGGGACTAGCGGGGGGGCCTTGGCCGTATTTT. It encodes CASRGLAGGPWPYF. The chain employs TRBV6-5 and TRBJ2-3, with 16 bases identical to TRBD2. Trimming at V came to 6 bases and at J to 14 bases, leaving 8 bases not matched to a gene. CDR3 length: 14 residues. Germline-derived CDR1 and CDR2 are MNHEY and SVGAGI.

V usage is TRBV12-5 and J usage is TRBJ1-1, with a tentative D call TRBD1 (6 bases). The CDR3 is 15 amino acids. The V end lost 1 base, the J end lost 5 bases, and 14 bases lay between the germline ends. Germline-derived CDR1 and CDR2 are LGHNT and FRNRAP. The CDR3 bases are TGTGCTAGTGGTTTGGACAGGGTTGGAACGACTGAAGCTTTCTTT. Residues: CASGLDRVGTTEAFF.

The V call is TRBV2, the J call TRBJ2-3, with D unclear. The CDR3 length is 14 residues. The V end lost 2 bases, the J end lost 4 bases, and 10 bases lay between the germline ends. The germline V gene has CDR1 SNHLY and CDR2 FYNNEI. The CDR3 loop is CASSEFTQADTQYF. CDR3 coding DNA: TGTGCCAGCAGTGAATTCACTCAAGCAGATACGCAGTATTTT.

The rearrangement links TRBV2 to TRBJ1-2, with 7 bases that match TRBD1. CDR1 and CDR2 from the germline V gene are SNHLY and FYNNEI. The CDR3 consists of 14 residues. V trimming: 6 bases; J trimming: 4 bases; junction bases outside the gene matches: 8. The CDR3: CASSRRGTGYGYTF. The CDR3 DNA reads as TGTGCCAGCAGCCGCAGGGGGACGGGCTATGGCTACACCTTC. Looking up the rest from reference TRBV2 and TRBJ1-2 gives the full variable domain: EPEVTQTPSHQVTQMGQEVILRCVPISNHLYFYWYRQILGQKVEFLVSFYNNEISEKSEIFDDQFSVERPDGSNFTLKIRSTKLEDSAMYFCASSRRGTGYGYTFGSGTRLTVV.